These T cell receptor beta chains were read from a single sample in a study of blood T cell repertoires in COVID-19. Sequencing was performed with immunoSEQ multiplex PCR; in TCRdb, only in-frame clones are kept and a portion is missing. In the table there are roughly 200,000 clones, around 85% of which are singletons. The material sequenced was peripheral blood. The receptors stem from a woman aged 55-70 years with acute or convalescent COVID-19. Each CDR3 is given with its conserved first and last residue.

v_call	j_call	cdr3_aa
TRBV11-2	TRBJ2-2	CASSSSVLANTGELFF
TRBV10-2	TRBJ1-6	CASTQAGSNSPLHF
TRBV11-2	TRBJ1-1	CASSLSGTMNTEAFF
TRBV5-5	TRBJ2-4	CASSFRQEQMSKNIQYF
TRBV10-3	TRBJ1-2	CAISDRVGREVGYTF
TRBV19	TRBJ2-2	CAMRAANTGELFF
TRBV12-3/TRBV12-4	TRBJ1-5	CASSLAGGPQHF
TRBV19	TRBJ2-1	CASRTRRGQFF
TRBV6-1	TRBJ1-2	CASSEVPGNGYTF
TRBV19	TRBJ1-6	CASTGTGHLALHF
TRBV19	TRBJ2-1	CASSQLAEGSYNEQFF
TRBV11-2	TRBJ2-5	CASSRVGQGGQETQYF
TRBV9	TRBJ2-2	CASSAYRGQSGELFF
TRBV3-1/TRBV3-2	TRBJ1-6	CASSPVVGRSPLHF